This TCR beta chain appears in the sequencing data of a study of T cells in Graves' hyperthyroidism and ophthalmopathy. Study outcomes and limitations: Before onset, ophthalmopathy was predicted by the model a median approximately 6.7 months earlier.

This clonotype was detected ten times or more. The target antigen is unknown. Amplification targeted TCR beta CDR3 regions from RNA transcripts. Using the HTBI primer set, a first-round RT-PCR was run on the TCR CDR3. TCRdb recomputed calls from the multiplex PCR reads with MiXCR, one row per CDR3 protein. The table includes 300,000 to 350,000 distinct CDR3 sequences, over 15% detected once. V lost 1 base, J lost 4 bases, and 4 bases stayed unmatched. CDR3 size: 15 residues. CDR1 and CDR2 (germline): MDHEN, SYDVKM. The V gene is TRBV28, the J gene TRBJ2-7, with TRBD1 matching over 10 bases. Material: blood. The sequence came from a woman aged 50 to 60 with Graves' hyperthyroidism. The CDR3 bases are TGTGCCAGCAGTTTATCGGACAGGGGGAAGTACGAGCAGTACTTC. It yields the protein CASSLSDRGKYEQYF.